Below are 27 T cell receptor beta chains sequenced from a single sample in a study of shared clonotypes between healthy human individuals. Only CD45RO-negative cells positively selected for CCR7 counted as naive CD8 cells, so terminally differentiated effector memory CD45RA+ cells were excluded. Repertoires were generated with immunoSEQ multiplex PCR, while TCRdb's copy carries only in-frame clones and drops some. Of about 2.1 million clones in the sample, approximately 94% were seen once. Sequencing was performed on naive CD8+ T cells from PBMCs. These receptors all come from a man between 18 and 29 years old in good health. Some clones in this sample may be carry-over from other donors' samples.

The genes are TRBV27 and TRBJ2-1, with D perhaps TRBD2 (6 bases). CDR1 and CDR2 (germline): MNHEY, SMNVEV (reference sequence). The CDR3 contains 16 residues. The germline V and J ends were trimmed by 2 bases and 9 bases, with 20 bases remaining between them. Here the CDR3 DNA reads TGTGCCAGCAGTTTAGAGGTGGAGGGTCCATATGGTGAGCAGTTCTTC. It specifies CASSLEVEGPYGEQFF.

About this clone: In the same sample, other DNA sequences code for this CDR3. The chain employs TRBV11-3 and TRBJ2-5, with 7 bases identical to TRBD1. CDR3 size: 13 residues. Germline trimming cut 5 bases from V and 2 bases from J; bases unmatched to any gene: 2. Per the germline V gene, CDR1 is SGHNT and CDR2 is YENEEA. The CDR3 reads CASSTRGQETQYF. For the CDR3, the DNA is TGTGCCAGCAGCACCAGGGGGCAAGAGACCCAGTACTTC.

The V call is TRBV6-1, the J call TRBJ2-1, with D maybe TRBD2 (5 bases). V was shortened by 0 bases and J by 4 bases, with 13 bases between the two germline ends. Germline assignment: CDR1 MNHNS and CDR2 SASEGT. This CDR3 is built from 16 residues. CDR3 residues: CASSEAVAGGYNEQFF. CDR3 bases: TGTGCCAGCAGTGAAGCAGTGGCAGGAGGATACAATGAGCAGTTCTTC.

This clone was recorded a few times. The chain joins TRBV13 to TRBJ1-5; D is perhaps TRBD1 (6 bases). Trimming stripped 6 bases from V and 2 bases from J, with 11 bases between. CDR1 and CDR2 from the germline V gene are PRHDT and FYEKMQ (reference sequence). The CDR3 has 14 amino acids. The CDR3 coding sequence is TGTGCCAGCAGTTCGGGACAACGCAATCAGCCCCAGCATTTT. It codes for CASSSGQRNQPQHF.

In this sample, this clone turned up once. This chain links TRBV6-5 with TRBJ2-7; the D gene is possibly TRBD2 (6 bases). CDR1 is MNHEY, CDR2 SVGAGI, per germline. Trimming took 0 bases from V and 3 from J, leaving 9 bases between them. CDR3 length equals 14 residues. The CDR3 DNA sequence: TGTGCCAGCAGTTACTCGGAGGGGCGCTACGAGCAGTACTTC. Translating it yields CASSYSEGRYEQYF.

The chain has TRBV4-1 and TRBJ1-5; D not resolved. The germline CDR1 and CDR2 sequences are MGHRA and YSYEKL. Trimming removed 0 bases at V and 5 bases at J, with 20 bases between. CDR3 length: 18 amino acids. DNA of the CDR3: TGCGCCAGCAGCCAAGAATTAGGAACAACCCGGCGGCATCAGCCCCAGCATTTT. It is translated as CASSQELGTTRRHQPQHF.

Worth noting for this clone: In the same sample, other DNA sequences code for this CDR3. The CDR3 coding sequence is TGTGCCAGCAGCTTAGGGGGGTCACATCAGCCCCAGCATTTT. Protein sequence: CASSLGGSHQPQHF. V and J are TRBV7-9 and TRBJ1-5, with D possibly matching TRBD1 (5 bases). The CDR3 covers 14 residues. Germline CDR1 and CDR2: SEHNR and FQNEAQ (reference sequence). With 1 base removed from V and 5 bases from J, the gap between germline ends came to 9 bases.

The chain carries TRBV7-8 and TRBJ2-1; 10 nucleotides match TRBD1. CDR1 is SGHVS, CDR2 FQNEAQ, per germline. J gave up 2 bases and V 3 bases, and 19 bases lay outside the gene matches. There are 21 residues in the CDR3. The CDR3: CASSFDRGLYVFSGTYNEQFF. The CDR3 DNA reads as TGTGCCAGCAGCTTCGACAGGGGGCTTTATGTTTTTAGCGGAACCTACAATGAGCAGTTCTTC.

On this clone itself: The same CDR3 also results from other DNA sequences found in this sample. The chain links TRBV27 to TRBJ2-7, with D unclear. Trimming left V 3 bases short and J 2 bases short, with 8 bases between. Germline values: CDR1 MNHEY, CDR2 SMNVEV (reference sequence). This CDR3 is 13 amino acids long. CDR3 residues: CASSLGSTYEQYF. In DNA, the CDR3 is TGTGCCAGCAGTTTGGGCAGCACCTACGAGCAGTACTTC.

This sequence joins TRBV28 and TRBJ2-7; TRBD2 matches at 8 bases. J was trimmed by 7 bases and V by 8 bases; bases with no gene match: 16. Germline assignment: CDR1 MDHEN and CDR2 SYDVKM. The CDR3 runs to 15 residues. The CDR3 region is CASALRGAGVREQYF. The CDR3, as DNA: TGTGCCAGCGCTCTCCGCGGAGCGGGAGTGCGAGAGCAGTACTTC. Full variable domain (outside the CDR3, taken from reference TRBV28 and TRBJ2-7): DVKVTQSSRYLVKRTGEKVFLECVQDMDHENMFWYRQDPGLGLRLIYFSYDVKMKEKGDIPEGYSVSREKKERFSLILESASTNQTSMYLCASALRGAGVREQYFGPGTRLTVT.

The chain is built from TRBV7-6 and TRBJ1-2, with D maybe TRBD1 (6 bases). There are 15 residues in the CDR3. From germline, CDR1 is SGHVS and CDR2 FNYEAQ. The V end lost 5 bases, the J end lost 3 bases, and 16 bases lay between the germline ends. CDR3 nucleotides: TGTGCCAGCAGCCCCCAACAGGGCTCCTACTATGGCTACACCTTC. It codes for CASSPQQGSYYGYTF.

On this clone itself: Other DNA sequences in the same sample also yield this CDR3. J is TRBJ2-7 and V is TRBV7-9; D gene uncertain. V lost 1 base to trimming and J lost 7 bases, with 2 bases between them. The CDR3 has 10 amino acids. Germline lookup yields CDR1 SEHNR and CDR2 FQNEAQ (reference sequence). The CDR3 DNA follows: TGTGCCAGCAGCTTAGTTGAGCAGTACTTC. This encodes CASSLVEQYF.

As to this clone: The sample carries other DNA sequences with the same CDR3. The chain joins TRBV28 to TRBJ1-1, with 7 positions matching TRBD1. Germline CDR1 reads MDHEN; CDR2 reads SYDVKM. J lost 2 bases, V lost 3 bases, and 3 bases had no gene match. The length of the CDR3 is 14 residues. The CDR3 DNA sequence: TGTGCCAGCAGTTTGGCAGGGGGAAACACTGAAGCTTTCTTT. Protein product: CASSLAGGNTEAFF.

To note about this clone: Sequence at one end of the junction differs from germline and may be a read error. This chain links TRBV30 with TRBJ1-1; perhaps TRBD1 as D (6 bases). The CDR3 runs 15 residues. Per the germline V gene, CDR1 is GTSNPN and CDR2 is SVGIG (reference sequence). In DNA, the CDR3 is TGTGTCTGGAGTGTAGGGGGGGTGATGAACACTGAAGCTTTCTTT. This codes for CVWSVGGVMNTEAFF.

The chain joins TRBV27 to TRBJ2-1; D is possibly TRBD2 (6 bases). Germline V gene lookup returns CDR1 MNHEY and CDR2 SMNVEV (reference sequence). Trimming took 5 bases from V and 9 from J, leaving 20 bases between them. The CDR3 loop spans 15 amino acids. CDR3 sequence reads: CASSPLRDSLGEQFF. CDR3 in DNA: TGTGCCAGCAGTCCTCTCCGGGACTCCCTTGGTGAGCAGTTCTTC.

The V gene is TRBV14, the J gene TRBJ1-2, with D unclear. The CDR3 spans 15 residues. The germline V gene encodes CDR1 SGHDN and CDR2 FVKESK. Deletions cut 0 bases from V and 6 bases from J, with 14 bases between. CDR3 in DNA: TGTGCCAGCAGCCAAGATTACGGTACAGAGAATGGCTACACCTTC. Translation: CASSQDYGTENGYTF.

The genes are TRBV27 and TRBJ2-1; D may match TRBD1 or TRBD2 (5 bases each). The CDR3 is made up of 17 amino acids. Germline V CDR1 and CDR2: MNHEY, SMNVEV (reference sequence). V lost 5 bases and J lost 5, with 22 bases in between. The CDR3 is CASSTSGRGLQDNEQFF. The CDR3 DNA sequence: TGTGCCAGCAGTACCTCGGGAAGGGGCCTACAGGACAATGAGCAGTTCTTC.

The CDR3 bases are TGTGCCAGCAGTTCTAGCGGGATCGACGAGCAGTACTTC. Translated: CASSSSGIDEQYF. This chain connects TRBV6-5 to TRBJ2-7, with 9 bases that match TRBD2. CDR3 length: 13 amino acids. Germline CDR1 MNHEY, CDR2 SVGAGI. With V trimmed by 4 bases and J by 5 bases, 3 bases remained unmatched.

The CDR3 spells CASSARQGSPETQYF. For the CDR3, the DNA is TGTGCCAGCAGCGCCCGACAGGGGAGTCCGGAGACCCAGTACTTC. The chain couples TRBV9 to TRBJ2-5; 8 nucleotides agree with TRBD1. Trimming removed 3 bases from V and 5 bases from J; junction bases left unmatched: 9. The CDR3 is 15 residues long. Germline CDR1 is SGDLS and CDR2 is YYNGEE.

The V call is TRBV19, the J call TRBJ2-7; 7 bases fit TRBD1. V was pared by 5 bases and J by 2 bases, with 6 bases of the junction left unmatched. CDR3 length: 14 amino acids. Germline-derived CDR1 and CDR2 are LNHDA and SQIVND (reference sequence). CDR3 sequence: CASSLRQGTYEQYF. As DNA, the CDR3 is TGTGCCAGTAGTCTGCGACAGGGTACCTACGAGCAGTACTTC.

V and J are TRBV19 and TRBJ2-1; D not resolved. This CDR3 comprises 16 residues. V was clipped by 3 bases and J by 0 bases, with 12 bases between them. Germline CDR1 LNHDA, CDR2 SQIVND (reference sequence). The CDR3 protein is CASSISAVRSYNEQFF. The DNA for the CDR3 is TGTGCCAGTAGTATCTCTGCGGTACGCTCCTACAATGAGCAGTTCTTC. The whole variable domain, filled in from reference TRBV19 and TRBJ2-1, reads DGGITQSPKYLFRKEGQNVTLSCEQNLNHDAMYWYRQDPGQGLRLIYYSQIVNDFQKGDIAEGYSVSREKKESFPLTVTSAQKNPTAFYLCASSISAVRSYNEQFFGPGTRLTVL.

The DNA for the CDR3 is TGTGCCAGCAGCTCGGGGACTACTTTCTACGAGCAGTACTTC. It is translated as CASSSGTTFYEQYF. V gene TRBV6-6 combines with J gene TRBJ2-7; 7 bases map to TRBD2. This CDR3 has 14 amino acids. Germline CDR1 reads MNHNY; CDR2 reads SVGAGI (reference sequence). Germline trimming cut 6 bases from V and 3 bases from J; bases unmatched to any gene: 8.

As regards this clone: Different DNA sequences within this sample yield the same CDR3. The chain couples TRBV27 to TRBJ1-2; weak D call: TRBD1 (5 bases). V dropped 3 bases and J dropped 2 bases, with 10 bases sitting between them. CDR1 MNHEY and CDR2 SMNVEV come from the germline V gene (reference sequence). The CDR3 is made up of 14 amino acids. The CDR3 loop reads CASSLWGSNYGYTF. CDR3 DNA: TGTGCCAGCAGTTTGTGGGGGAGCAACTATGGCTACACCTTC.

The V gene is TRBV4-2, the J gene TRBJ1-1; tentative D call: TRBD1 (5 bases). Germline loops: CDR1 LGHNA, CDR2 YNFKEQ. V lost 1 base and J 4 bases, leaving 10 bases between the germline ends. The CDR3 loop spans 14 amino acids. CDR3 sequence reads: CASSQVQGTTEAFF. DNA of the CDR3: TGTGCCAGCAGCCAAGTCCAGGGAACCACTGAAGCTTTCTTT.

The chain has TRBV7-3 and TRBJ2-1; D tentatively reads TRBD1 or TRBD2 (5 bases each). In germline, CDR1 is SGHTA, CDR2 FQGTGA. This CDR3 is built from 15 residues. The V end lost 5 bases, the J end lost 4 bases, and 15 bases lay between the germline ends. This CDR3 reads CASSPRGDGYNEQFF. The CDR3 region has the DNA TGTGCCAGCAGCCCGAGGGGAGATGGTTACAATGAGCAGTTCTTC.

This clone was found once. This rearrangement joins TRBV2 to TRBJ2-1; perhaps D is TRBD1 or TRBD2 (5 bases each). The CDR3 runs 15 residues. Germline V gene sequence: CDR1 SNHLY, CDR2 FYNNEI. V lost 9 bases and J lost 1, with 16 bases in between. CDR3 sequence reads: CARRLGTVSYNEQFF. As DNA, the CDR3 is TGTGCCAGGCGGCTCGGGACGGTTTCCTACAATGAGCAGTTCTTC.

This clone has more than one count but fewer than ten. The rearrangement links TRBV19 to TRBJ1-5, with 8 nucleotides matching TRBD1. The V gene end was trimmed by 0 bases and the J gene end by 6 bases; junction bases not matched to a gene: 4. Looked up from germline, CDR1 is LNHDA and CDR2 is SQIVND (reference sequence). The CDR3 is 15 residues long. CDR3 bases: TGTGCCAGTAGTATAGAGACAGGGGAACGTCAGCCCCAGCATTTT. Amino acids: CASSIETGERQPQHF.